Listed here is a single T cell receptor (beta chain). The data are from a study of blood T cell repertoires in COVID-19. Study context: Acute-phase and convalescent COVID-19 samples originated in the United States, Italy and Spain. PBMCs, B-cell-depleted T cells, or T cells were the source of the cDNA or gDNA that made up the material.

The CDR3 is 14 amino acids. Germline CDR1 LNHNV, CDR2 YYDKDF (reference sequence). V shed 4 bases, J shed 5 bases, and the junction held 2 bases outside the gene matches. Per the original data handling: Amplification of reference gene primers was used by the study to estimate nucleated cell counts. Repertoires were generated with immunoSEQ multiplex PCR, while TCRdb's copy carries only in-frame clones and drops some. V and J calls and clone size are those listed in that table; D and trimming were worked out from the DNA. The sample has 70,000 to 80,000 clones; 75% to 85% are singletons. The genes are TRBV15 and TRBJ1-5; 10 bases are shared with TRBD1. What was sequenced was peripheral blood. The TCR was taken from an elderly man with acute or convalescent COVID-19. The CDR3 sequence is CATSTGQGDQPQHF. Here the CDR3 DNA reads TGTGCCACCAGCACAGGACAGGGGGATCAGCCCCAGCATTTT.